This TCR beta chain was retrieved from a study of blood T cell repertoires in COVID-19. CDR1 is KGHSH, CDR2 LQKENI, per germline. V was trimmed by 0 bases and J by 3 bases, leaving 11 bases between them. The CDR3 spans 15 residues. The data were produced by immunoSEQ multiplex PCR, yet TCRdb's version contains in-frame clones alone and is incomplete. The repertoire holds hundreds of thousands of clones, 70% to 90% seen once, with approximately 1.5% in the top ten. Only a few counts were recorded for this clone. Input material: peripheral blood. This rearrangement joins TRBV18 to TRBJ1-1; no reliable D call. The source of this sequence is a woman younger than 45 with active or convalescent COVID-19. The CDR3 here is CASSPPSGVDTEAFF. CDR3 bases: TGTGCCAGCTCACCACCGTCCGGGGTGGACACTGAAGCTTTCTTT. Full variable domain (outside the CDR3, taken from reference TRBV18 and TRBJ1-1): NAGVMQNPRHLVRRRGQEARLRCSPMKGHSHVYWYRQLPEEGLKFMVYLQKENIIDESGMPKERFSAEFPKEGPSILRIQQVVRGDSAAYFCASSPPSGVDTEAFFGQGTRLTVV.